This T cell receptor (beta chain) was recorded in a study of T cell repertoires in cytomegalovirus infection. Study-wide background: Indications came from public TCR beta signatures; they pointed to CMV infection and to a matching HLA type.

There are many counts of this clonotype. Antigen: not known. Germline lookup yields CDR1 MGHRA and CDR2 YSYEKL. V was trimmed by 1 base and J by 6 bases, leaving 7 bases between them. This CDR3 has 13 amino acids. Using its own MiXCR run on the reads, TCRdb lists one record per CDR3 protein. The profile shows roughly 45,000 distinct CDR3 sequences, around 20% of them singletons. The TCR was taken from a human donor in good health (CMV status not recorded). Some clones in this sample may be carry-over from other donors' samples. V and J are TRBV4-1 and TRBJ2-1; D is unclear. The sample comprised PBMCs, sequenced either directly or after in vitro stimulation (not recorded which). CDR3 bases: TGCGCCAGCAGCCAAGGGCACAGCAATGAGCAGTTCTTC. This gives the protein CASSQGHSNEQFF.